This TCR beta chain was found in a study of blood T cell repertoires in COVID-19. Study summary: COVID-19 samples from acute and convalescent phases originated in the United States, Italy and Spain. The cDNA or gDNA used as material had been derived from T cells, B-cell-depleted T cells, or PBMCs.

Germline V gene lookup returns CDR1 LNHDA and CDR2 SQIVND (reference sequence). V lost 1 base to trimming and J lost 2 bases, with 5 bases between them. The CDR3 totals 13 residues. Original handling: Reference gene primer amplification gave nucleated cell count estimates. The protocol was immunoSEQ multiplex PCR, while the TCRdb copy is restricted to in-frame clones and leaves out a portion. That table supplies the V and J calls and clone size; D and trimming were determined from the DNA. The table has some 220,000 clones, 75% to 90% seen once; the top ten hold approximately 5.2%. Patients from Seattle were sampled longitudinally, starting during active infection.

Material for sequencing was peripheral blood. The rearrangement joins TRBV19 to TRBJ2-5; maybe TRBD2 (5 bases). The sequence was obtained from a woman in her sixties or seventies with COVID-19, enrolled during active disease. CDR3: CASSIAGQETQYF. In nucleotides, the CDR3 is TGTGCCAGTAGTATAGCGGGACAAGAGACCCAGTACTTC.